This T cell receptor (beta chain) derives from a study of CD8+CD57+ T cells in acquired aplastic anemia. Background on the study: On average, sorted CD4+ and CD8+ cells gave roughly 3 ug of DNA. There were approximately 9.9 million reads, on average, for CD4+ cells from healthy donors.

Trimming stripped 1 base from V and 4 bases from J, with 11 bases between. The CDR3 runs 14 residues. Germline CDR1 and CDR2: SEHNR and FQNEAQ (reference sequence). Genomic DNA provided the template from which TCR beta VDJ and CDR3 profiles were obtained. Using its own MiXCR run on the reads, TCRdb lists one record per CDR3 protein. The sample consists of about 220,000 distinct CDR3 sequences, roughly 35% of them appearing once. This clonotype was recorded many times. Its specificity is unknown. Overall study results and limits: Around 30 was the count of CD8+ CDR3 sequences that patients shared with controls.

Sequences were obtained from sorted CD4+, CD8+, or CD8+CD57+ T cells (not recorded which) from PBMCs. This sequence originates from a human donor in good health, serving as a control. The rearrangement joins TRBV7-9 to TRBJ2-7, with unresolved D. The chain's CDR3 is CASSLGREGYEQYF. The CDR3 nucleotides are TGTGCCAGCAGCTTAGGACGAGAAGGTTACGAGCAGTACTTC. The full variable domain, in which reference TRBV7-9 and TRBJ2-7 provide the parts outside the CDR3, is DTGVSQNPRHKITKRGQNVTFRCDPISEHNRLYWYRQTLGQGPEFLTYFQNEAQLEKSRLLSDRFSAERPKGSFSTLEIQRTEQGDSAMYLCASSLGREGYEQYFGPGTRLTVT.